The 22 T cell receptor beta chains in this list originate from one sample, sequenced in a study of early T cells in non-severe SARS-CoV-2 infection. TCRdb analysed the 5' RACE reads with MiXCR anew, one entry per CDR3 protein. The table records fewer than 65,000 distinct CDR3 sequences, around 10% of them present only once. Specimen: whole blood, collected at baseline. The receptors originated from an adult who was a healthcare worker with PCR-confirmed SARS-CoV-2 infection or an uninfected control (not recorded which).

This clonotype has only one observation. The rearrangement uses TRBV5-1 and TRBJ2-7; D not resolved. CDR3 size: 16 residues. The V gene lost 1 base and the J gene lost 2 bases, with 16 bases spanning the gap. Germline V gene sequence: CDR1 SGHRS, CDR2 YFSETQ. As DNA, the CDR3 is TGCGCCAGCAGCTTGCAAAGCCGAGCTACCCCCTACGAGCAGTACTTC. Translation: CASSLQSRATPYEQYF.

This clonotype was seen many times. The chain has TRBV19 and TRBJ1-4; tentative D call: TRBD1 (5 bases). The CDR3 runs 12 residues. Germline loops: CDR1 LNHDA, CDR2 SQIVND (reference sequence). V lost 4 bases, J lost 8 bases, and 8 bases lay in between. CDR3 region: CASSTRQEKLFF. Here the CDR3 DNA reads TGTGCCAGTAGTACCCGACAGGAAAAACTGTTTTTT.

This clonotype was seen a handful of times. The CDR3: CASRDVWAGVRRNEQFF. Here the CDR3 DNA reads TGTGCCAGCAGGGACGTCTGGGCGGGAGTTCGGCGCAATGAGCAGTTCTTC. This sequence joins TRBV2 and TRBJ2-1, with 7 nucleotides matching TRBD2. Germline V gene lookup returns CDR1 SNHLY and CDR2 FYNNEI. V gave up 6 bases and J gave up 6 bases; unmatched junction bases: 17. This CDR3 spans 17 amino acids.

This chain links TRBV18 with TRBJ1-1; 8 positions match TRBD1. CDR3 length equals 13 residues. Germline V lookup: CDR1 KGHSH, CDR2 LQKENI. J was trimmed by 3 bases and V by 6 bases; bases with no gene match: 3. DNA of the CDR3: TGTGCCAGCTCCCAGGACAGGGACACTGAAGCTTTCTTT. This codes for CASSQDRDTEAFF.

This clonotype has more than one count but fewer than ten. The chain has TRBV3-1 and TRBJ2-2, with TRBD2 as a possible D gene (5 bases). Trimming removed 4 bases from V and 4 bases from J, with 7 bases in between. Germline V gene sequence: CDR1 LGHDT, CDR2 YNNKEL (reference sequence). This CDR3 comprises 13 residues. The CDR3 protein is CASSLRGTGELFF. The CDR3 nucleotides are TGTGCCAGCAGCCTTCGGGGCACCGGGGAGCTGTTTTTT.

The DNA of the CDR3 is TGTGCCAGCAGCGGCGGACAGGGGGCAAACATTCAGTACTTC. As protein: CASSGGQGANIQYF. The chain employs TRBV2 and TRBJ2-4, with 11 bases identical to TRBD1. The CDR3 length is 14 residues. CDR1 SNHLY and CDR2 FYNNEI come from the germline V gene. J was trimmed by 6 bases and V by 6 bases; bases with no gene match: 4.

This clonotype has a count of ten or more. This rearrangement joins TRBV20-1 to TRBJ2-1; 10 nucleotides match TRBD2. CDR3 size: 16 residues. The ends lost 2 bases at V and 9 bases at J; junction bases unmatched: 13. Germline CDR1 is DFQATT and CDR2 is SNEGSKA (reference sequence). In nucleotides, the CDR3 is TGCAGTGCTAGACTTGGCGCTAGCGGGAGATCTGGTGAGCAGTTCTTC. Its protein product is CSARLGASGRSGEQFF.

J is TRBJ2-7 and V is TRBV7-2; the match to TRBD1 covers 9 bases. CDR1 is SGHTA, CDR2 FQGNSA, per germline. Unmatched junction bases numbered 14, after V lost 4 bases and J lost 7 bases. This CDR3 is 16 amino acids long. DNA of the CDR3: TGTGCCAGCAGCTCACGCCCGGGACAGGGTCATTTTGAGCAGTACTTC. It encodes CASSSRPGQGHFEQYF. The entire variable domain, with the rest obtained from reference TRBV7-2 and TRBJ2-7, is as follows: GAGVSQSPSNKVTEKGKDVELRCDPISGHTALYWYRQSLGQGLEFLIYFQGNSAPDKSGLPSDRFSAERTGGSVSTLTIQRTQQEDSAVYLCASSSRPGQGHFEQYFGPGTRLTVT.

The CDR3 nucleotides are TGCAGTGCTAGAGATTTCCCTGGGCCGTACAATGAGCAGTTCTTC. Protein product: CSARDFPGPYNEQFF. The chain combines TRBV20-1 with TRBJ2-1; no reliable D call. CDR1 is DFQATT, CDR2 SNEGSKA, per germline (reference sequence). Trimming left V 0 bases short and J 4 bases short, with 13 bases between. The CDR3 runs 15 residues.

This clonotype was detected only a few times. The chain has TRBV5-4 and TRBJ1-5; 7 nucleotides match TRBD1. Germline V gene sequence: CDR1 SGHNT, CDR2 YYREEE (reference sequence). The V gene end was trimmed by 3 bases and the J gene end by 0 bases; junction bases not matched to a gene: 12. The length of the CDR3 is 18 residues. CDR3 in DNA: TGTGCCAGCAGCTCCAGTTGGACAGGCGTGTATAGCAATCAGCCCCAGCATTTT. Protein: CASSSSWTGVYSNQPQHF.

In this sample, this clonotype turned up a few times. The chain recombines TRBV18 with TRBJ2-7, with D maybe TRBD1 (5 bases). The CDR3 spans 14 residues. V lost 0 bases to trimming and J lost 5 bases, with 11 bases between them. Germline V gene data show CDR1 as KGHSH and CDR2 as LQKENI. The CDR3 is CASSPPSVRDEQYF. CDR3 nucleotides: TGTGCCAGCTCACCACCTTCGGTCAGGGACGAGCAGTACTTC.

This clonotype has at least ten counts. The rearrangement uses TRBV9 and TRBJ2-7; TRBD1 agrees at 9 bases. Germline V lookup: CDR1 SGDLS, CDR2 YYNGEE. Trimming removed 0 bases from V and 4 bases from J; junction bases left unmatched: 5. There are 15 residues in the CDR3. The CDR3 DNA reads TGTGCCAGCAGCGTAGGAGGGACAGGGCGGTACGAGCAGTACTTC. It yields the protein CASSVGGTGRYEQYF.

The rearrangement joins TRBV5-1 to TRBJ2-1; D call uncertain. The CDR3 spans 15 residues. Germline V lookup: CDR1 SGHRS, CDR2 YFSETQ. Between the trimmed V and J ends, which lost 4 bases and 0 bases, there was a span of 11 bases. This CDR3 is CASSPSSSSYNEQFF. The CDR3 DNA reads TGCGCCAGCAGCCCATCCTCGAGCTCCTACAATGAGCAGTTCTTC.

As concerns this clonotype: An end of the junction does not agree with germline; a read error may underlie this. This rearrangement joins TRBV7-7 to TRBJ2-6; D is undetermined. The germline V gene encodes CDR1 SSHAT and CDR2 FNYEAQ (reference sequence). The CDR3 sequence is 16 residues long. The CDR3 sequence: CASSFWLLSGANVLTF. CDR3 nucleotide sequence: TGTGCTAGCAGCTTTTGGCTGTTGTCTGGGGCCAACGTCCTGACTTTC.

The chain joins TRBV2 to TRBJ2-7; no clear D gene. The germline gives CDR1 SNHLY, CDR2 FYNNEI. V lost 7 bases, J lost 6 bases, and 16 bases lay in between. CDR3 size: 13 residues. This CDR3 reads CASTRRPIGEQYF. In nucleotides, the CDR3 is TGTGCCAGCACTAGGCGGCCCATAGGCGAGCAGTACTTC.

This clonotype has ten or more counts. The CDR3 is CASTAGLLMTSTDTQYF. CDR3 nucleotide sequence: TGTGCCAGTACCGCGGGACTTTTGATGACTAGCACAGATACGCAGTATTTT. The rearrangement uses TRBV19 and TRBJ2-3; D is perhaps TRBD2 (6 bases). The CDR3 has 17 amino acids. The V end lost 7 bases, the J end lost 0 bases, and 20 bases lay between the germline ends. Germline-derived CDR1 and CDR2 are LNHDA and SQIVND (reference sequence).

At least ten counts were recorded for this clonotype. The rearrangement joins TRBV29-1 to TRBJ2-5, with D hard to call. Germline assignment: CDR1 SQVTM and CDR2 ANQGSEA. This CDR3 contains 13 residues. The V and J ends lost 1 base and 1 base respectively, with 7 bases between them. The CDR3 DNA reads as TGCAGCGTTGAAGGCCAGCTCCAAGAGACCCAGTACTTC. Residues: CSVEGQLQETQYF.

V and J are TRBV29-1 and TRBJ1-2; possible D gene TRBD1, 5 bases. CDR1 is SQVTM and CDR2 is ANQGSEA in the germline V gene. V gave up 6 bases and J gave up 5 bases, with 10 bases separating them. The CDR3 is 11 residues long. CDR3 in DNA: TGCAGCGTCGCGAAGGGGTATGGCTACACCTTC. Amino acids: CSVAKGYGYTF. Together with reference TRBV29-1 and TRBJ1-2, the CDR3 gives the full variable domain: SAVISQKPSRDICQRGTSLTIQCQVDSQVTMMFWYRQQPGQSLTLIATANQGSEATYESGFVIDKFPISRPNLTFSTLTVSNMSPEDSSIYLCSVAKGYGYTFGSGTRLTVV.

This clonotype was detected ten times or more. The V and J genes are TRBV2 and TRBJ2-3; D might be TRBD1 or TRBD2, each matching 6 bases. Germline CDR1 SNHLY, CDR2 FYNNEI. The V end was cut by 2 bases, the J end by 0 bases, with 12 bases between. CDR3 length: 16 amino acids. Written as DNA, the CDR3 is TGTGCCAGCAGTGAAAGATTAGGGGGGAGCACAGATACGCAGTATTTT. Amino acid sequence: CASSERLGGSTDTQYF.

There are many counts of this clonotype. CDR3 sequence: CSVTGQVTYEQYF. Written as DNA, the CDR3 is TGCAGCGTTACCGGACAGGTAACCTACGAGCAGTACTTC. The chain combines TRBV29-1 with TRBJ2-7, with 7 nucleotides matching TRBD1. The CDR3 length is 13 residues. Per germline, CDR1 SQVTM and CDR2 ANQGSEA. Trimming cost V 5 bases and J 2 bases; bases outside gene matches: 6.

J is TRBJ2-1 and V is TRBV4-1; 7 nucleotides match TRBD2. Trimming took 2 bases from V and 5 from J; bases not matched to a gene: 15. This CDR3 is 18 amino acids long. Germline V gives CDR1 MGHRA, CDR2 YSYEKL. The CDR3: CASSQLSGGRPRNNEQFF. Here the CDR3 DNA reads TGCGCCAGCAGCCAATTGTCGGGAGGCCGCCCGAGGAACAATGAGCAGTTCTTC.

This clonotype has a count of ten or more. The chain carries TRBV5-1 and TRBJ2-6; 7 bases match TRBD1. This CDR3 region has 15 residues. Looked up from germline, CDR1 is SGHRS and CDR2 is YFSETQ. The J segment lost 2 bases and the V segment lost 4 bases, leaving 3 bases of the junction unmatched. The CDR3 loop is CASSVTGAGANVLTF. The CDR3 DNA is TGCGCCAGCAGCGTAACAGGGGCTGGGGCCAACGTCCTGACTTTC.